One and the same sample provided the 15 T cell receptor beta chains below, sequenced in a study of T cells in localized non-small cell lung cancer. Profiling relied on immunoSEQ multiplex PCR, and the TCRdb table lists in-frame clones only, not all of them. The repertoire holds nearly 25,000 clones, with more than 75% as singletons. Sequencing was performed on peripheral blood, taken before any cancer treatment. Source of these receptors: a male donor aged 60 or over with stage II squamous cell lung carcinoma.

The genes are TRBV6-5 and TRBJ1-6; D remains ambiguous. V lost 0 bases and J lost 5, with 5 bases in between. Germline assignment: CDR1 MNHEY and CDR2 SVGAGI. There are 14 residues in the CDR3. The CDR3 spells CASSYSADNSPLHF. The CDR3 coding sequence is TGTGCCAGCAGTTACTCGGCCGATAATTCACCCCTCCACTTT.

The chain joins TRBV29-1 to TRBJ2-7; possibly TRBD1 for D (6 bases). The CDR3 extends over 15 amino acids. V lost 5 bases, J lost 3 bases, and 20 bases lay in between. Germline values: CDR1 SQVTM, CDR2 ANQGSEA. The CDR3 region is CSVTKLQGAVYEQYF. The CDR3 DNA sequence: TGCAGCGTTACTAAGTTACAGGGAGCTGTCTACGAGCAGTACTTC.

CDR3 in DNA: TGTGCCAGCAGTTCAACCGGGACTAGCAGGGGTGAGCAGTTCTTC. Translated, it gives CASSSTGTSRGEQFF. The rearrangement uses TRBV6-5 and TRBJ2-1; 9 positions match TRBD2. Germline values: CDR1 MNHEY, CDR2 SVGAGI. This CDR3 has 15 amino acids. V dropped 4 bases and J dropped 9; count of bases not matched to a gene: 10.

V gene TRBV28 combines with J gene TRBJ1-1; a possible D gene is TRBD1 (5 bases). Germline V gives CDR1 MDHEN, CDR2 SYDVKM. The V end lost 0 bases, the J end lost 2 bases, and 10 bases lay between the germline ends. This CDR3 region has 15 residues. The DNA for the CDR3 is TGTGCCAGCAGTTTATGGGGGGGAGGAAACACTGAAGCTTTCTTT. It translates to CASSLWGGGNTEAFF.

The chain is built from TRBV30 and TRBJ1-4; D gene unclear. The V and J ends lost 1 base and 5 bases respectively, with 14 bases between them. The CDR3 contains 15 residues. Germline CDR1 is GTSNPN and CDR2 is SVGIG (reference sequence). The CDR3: CAWSEEGLRNEKLFF. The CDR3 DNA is TGTGCCTGGAGTGAGGAAGGGTTACGGAATGAAAAACTGTTTTTT.

Here the CDR3 reads CAISGVLSYEQYF. The CDR3 nucleotides read TGTGCCATCAGTGGGGTCCTCTCCTACGAGCAGTACTTC. The J gene is TRBJ2-7, the V gene TRBV10-3, with unresolved D. Germline V CDR1 and CDR2: ENHRY, SYGVKD. The germline V and J ends were trimmed by 4 bases and 0 bases, with 7 bases remaining between them. CDR3 length equals 13 residues.

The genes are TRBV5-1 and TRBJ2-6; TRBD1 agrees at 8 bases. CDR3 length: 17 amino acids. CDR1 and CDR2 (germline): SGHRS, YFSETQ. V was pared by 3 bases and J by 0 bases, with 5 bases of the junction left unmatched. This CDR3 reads CASSSGGAHSGANVLTF. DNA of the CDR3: TGCGCCAGCAGCTCAGGGGGCGCCCACTCTGGGGCCAACGTCCTGACTTTC.

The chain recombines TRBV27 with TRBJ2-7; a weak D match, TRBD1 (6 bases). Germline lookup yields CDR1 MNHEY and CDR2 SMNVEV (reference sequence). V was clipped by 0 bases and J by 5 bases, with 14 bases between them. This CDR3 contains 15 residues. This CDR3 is CASSLSTAQGNEQYF. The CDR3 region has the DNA TGTGCCAGCAGTTTATCGACTGCACAGGGTAACGAGCAGTACTTC.

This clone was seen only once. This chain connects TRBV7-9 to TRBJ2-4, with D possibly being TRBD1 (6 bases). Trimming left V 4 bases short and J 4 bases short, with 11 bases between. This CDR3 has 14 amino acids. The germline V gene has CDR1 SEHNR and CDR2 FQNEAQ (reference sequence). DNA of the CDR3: TGTGCCAGCAGCTCAGGGGATGGGAAAAACATTCAGTACTTC. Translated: CASSSGDGKNIQYF.

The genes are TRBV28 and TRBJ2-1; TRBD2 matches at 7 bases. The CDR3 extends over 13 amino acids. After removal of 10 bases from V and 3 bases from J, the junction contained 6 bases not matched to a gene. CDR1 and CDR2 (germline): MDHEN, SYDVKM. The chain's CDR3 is CATRDYRYNEQFF. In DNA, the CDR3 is TGTGCCACCCGGGACTATCGCTACAATGAGCAGTTCTTC.

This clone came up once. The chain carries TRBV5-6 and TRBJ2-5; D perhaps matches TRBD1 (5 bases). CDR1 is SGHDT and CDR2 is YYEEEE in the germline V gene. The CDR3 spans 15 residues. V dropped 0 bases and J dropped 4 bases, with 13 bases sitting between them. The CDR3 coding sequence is TGTGCCAGCAGCTTGGGTCGCAGGGATGTAGAGACCCAGTACTTC. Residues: CASSLGRRDVETQYF.

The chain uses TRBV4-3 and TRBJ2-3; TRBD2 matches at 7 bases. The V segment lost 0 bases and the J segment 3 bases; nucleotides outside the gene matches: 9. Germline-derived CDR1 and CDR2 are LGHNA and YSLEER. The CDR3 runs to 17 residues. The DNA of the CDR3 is TGCGCCAGCAGCCAAGATAGGGGCGGGAGTTTAACAGATACGCAGTATTTT. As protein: CASSQDRGGSLTDTQYF.

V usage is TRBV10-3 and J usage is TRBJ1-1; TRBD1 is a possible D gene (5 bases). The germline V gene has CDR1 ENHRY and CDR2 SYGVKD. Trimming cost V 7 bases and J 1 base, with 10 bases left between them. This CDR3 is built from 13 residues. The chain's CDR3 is CAINDRGNTEAFF. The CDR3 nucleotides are TGTGCCATCAACGACAGAGGGAACACTGAAGCTTTCTTT.

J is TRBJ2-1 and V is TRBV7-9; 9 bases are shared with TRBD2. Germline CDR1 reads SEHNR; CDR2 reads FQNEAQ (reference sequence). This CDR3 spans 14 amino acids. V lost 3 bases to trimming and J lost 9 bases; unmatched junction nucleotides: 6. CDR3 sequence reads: CASSFSGGHGEQFF. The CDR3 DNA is TGTGCCAGCAGCTTCAGCGGGGGGCACGGTGAGCAGTTCTTC.

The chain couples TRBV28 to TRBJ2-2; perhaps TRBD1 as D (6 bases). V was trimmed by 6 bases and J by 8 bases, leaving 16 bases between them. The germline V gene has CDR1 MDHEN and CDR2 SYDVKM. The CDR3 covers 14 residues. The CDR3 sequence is CASRRQAEAGELFF. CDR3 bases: TGTGCCAGCAGACGACAGGCGGAAGCTGGGGAGCTGTTTTTT.